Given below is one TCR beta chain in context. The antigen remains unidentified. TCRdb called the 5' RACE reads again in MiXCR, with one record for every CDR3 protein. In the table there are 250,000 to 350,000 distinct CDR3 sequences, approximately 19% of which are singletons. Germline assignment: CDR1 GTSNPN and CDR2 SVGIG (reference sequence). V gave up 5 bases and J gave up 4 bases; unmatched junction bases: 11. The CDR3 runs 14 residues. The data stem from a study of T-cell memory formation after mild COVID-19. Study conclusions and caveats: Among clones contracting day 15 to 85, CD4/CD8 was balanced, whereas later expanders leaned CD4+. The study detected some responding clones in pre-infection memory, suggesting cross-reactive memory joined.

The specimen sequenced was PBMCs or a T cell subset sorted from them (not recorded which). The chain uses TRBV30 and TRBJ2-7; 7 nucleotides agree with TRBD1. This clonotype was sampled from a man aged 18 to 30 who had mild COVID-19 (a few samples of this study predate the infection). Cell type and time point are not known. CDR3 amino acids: CAWQPTGTVYEQYF. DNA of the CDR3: TGTGCCTGGCAGCCTACCGGGACAGTGTACGAGCAGTACTTC.